Below, one T cell receptor beta chain is given with its context. Its antigen specificity is not known. No much larger clone is present one base from it, and per-base qualities are unavailable. Participants in the prospective study were enrolled through a virtual design, were aged roughly 18 to 100 years, and lived in roughly 24 United States geographic areas. Cohort assignment in the prospective study relied on participant-reported clinical history from a screening survey and a study questionnaire. ImmuneRACE Cohort 3 recovered participants were defined by two consecutive negative NP/OP PCR tests, healthcare professional clearance, or symptom resolution. Mobile phlebotomists in the prospective study collected whole blood, serum and a nasopharyngeal or oropharyngeal swab from every participant. Additional blood draws and questionnaires over an approximately two-month period could optionally be provided by prospective study participants. Blood samples from the prospective study were shipped frozen or at room temperature prior to DNA extraction.

This entry is derived from a study of blood T cell repertoires in COVID-19 (dated by TCRdb to 2018 to 2021). A note on the overall study: The collaborator samples originated in the United States, Italy and Spain and spanned the acute and convalescent phases of COVID-19. The material from the prospective study consisted of cDNA or gDNA derived from T cells, B-cell-depleted T cells, or PBMCs. The dataset comprised deeply sampled blood TCRbeta repertoires from subjects exposed to, actively infected with, or recovered from COVID-19. The repertoires were released in a freely available public database intended as a resource for research on the immune response to SARS-CoV-2. Samples were obtained from the ongoing ImmuneRACE study (first 160 participants) and from some 1,200 subjects provided by 6 global collaborators. A de-identified subject ID, COVID-19 status, age in years and sex were almost always included in the sample metadata. Where HLA class I and class II types were available, the types were taken from metadata supplied by the sample provider, not from assay-based typing.

TCRbeta CDR3 regions were amplified from genomic DNA using the immunoSEQ Assay, a bias-controlled multiplex PCR. The authors processed their data as follows. The number of nucleated cells in each sample was estimated by amplification of reference gene primers within the assay. Sequence reads were collapsed and filtered to measure the absolute abundance of every unique TCRbeta CDR3 rearrangement. For each sample, productive Simpson clonality was calculated by taking the square root of Simpson's diversity index across productive rearrangements. As stored in TCRdb, this immuneACCESS dataset retains in-frame rearrangements with V and J assigned. A fraction of the clones does not appear; measured against another copy, unresolved V genes explain less than half of the discrepancy, and the remainder lacks a known reason. V and J calls plus clone size are reproduced from that table; the DNA served to infer D and trimming. Present in this sample are approximately 380,000 clones, more than 75% of which were seen just once. Of the sample, less than 1.5% is held by the ten largest clones.

Overall study outcomes, separate from this receptor: The quantity of clinical and demographic metadata differed by source and by participant and was supplied without curation.

Its CDR3 holds 15 amino acids, cysteine through phenylalanine. Only CDR3 DNA remains: 45 bases, in frame from the first base. Trimming removed 5 bases from V and 0 bases from J, leaving 14 bases between the germline ends. According to the germline V gene, CDR1 reads SGDLS and CDR2 reads YYNGEE. Sequenced: PBMCs or T cells enriched from blood (not recorded which). Rearrangement joined TRBV9 to TRBJ1-1; TRBD1 is a weak D gene call, 6 bases matching. This clonotype was sampled from a young woman who had recovered from COVID-19. The base sequence is TGTGCCAGCAGGCTATCGGACAGTCTGAACACTGAAGCTTTCTTT. It specifies CASRLSDSLNTEAFF.